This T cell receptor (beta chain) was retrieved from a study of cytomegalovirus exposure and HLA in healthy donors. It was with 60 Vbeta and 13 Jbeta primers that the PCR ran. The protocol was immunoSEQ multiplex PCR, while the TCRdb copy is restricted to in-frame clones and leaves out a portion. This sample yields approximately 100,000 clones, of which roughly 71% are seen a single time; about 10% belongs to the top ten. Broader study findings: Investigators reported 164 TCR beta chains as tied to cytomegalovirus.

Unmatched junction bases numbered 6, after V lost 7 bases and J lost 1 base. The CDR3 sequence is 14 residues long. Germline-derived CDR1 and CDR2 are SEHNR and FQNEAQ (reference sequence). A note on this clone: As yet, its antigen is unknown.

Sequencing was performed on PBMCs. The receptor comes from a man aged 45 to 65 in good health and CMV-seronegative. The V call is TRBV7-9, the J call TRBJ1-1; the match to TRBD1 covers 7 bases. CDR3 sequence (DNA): TGTGCCAGCACCAATTACAGGGGGAACACTGAAGCTTTCTTT. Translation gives CASTNYRGNTEAFF.